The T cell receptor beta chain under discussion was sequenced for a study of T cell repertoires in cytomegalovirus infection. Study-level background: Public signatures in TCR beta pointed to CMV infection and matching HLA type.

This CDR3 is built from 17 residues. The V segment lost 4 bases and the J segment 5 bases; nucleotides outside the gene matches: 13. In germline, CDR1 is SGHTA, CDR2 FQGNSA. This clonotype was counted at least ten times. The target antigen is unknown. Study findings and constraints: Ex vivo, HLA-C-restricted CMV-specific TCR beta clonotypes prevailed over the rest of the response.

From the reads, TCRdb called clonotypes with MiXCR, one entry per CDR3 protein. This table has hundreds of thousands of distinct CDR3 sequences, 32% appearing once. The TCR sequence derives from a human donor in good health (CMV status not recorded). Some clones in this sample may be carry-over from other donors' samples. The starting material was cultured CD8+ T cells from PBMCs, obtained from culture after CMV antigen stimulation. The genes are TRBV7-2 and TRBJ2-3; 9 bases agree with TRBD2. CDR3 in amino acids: CASSSSLRGGPEDTQYF. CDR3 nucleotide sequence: TGTGCCAGCAGCTCCTCCCTGCGGGGGGGCCCTGAAGATACGCAGTATTTT.